One and the same sample provided the 20 T cell receptor beta chains below, sequenced in a study of T-cell reconstitution after alpha-beta-depleted transplantation in children. This sample's TCRbeta library carried unique molecular identifier barcodes. MiXCR was run by TCRdb on the PCR reads, yielding one entry per CDR3 protein. The sample includes hundreds of thousands of distinct CDR3 sequences, roughly 13% of them seen just once. The material sequenced was PBMCs, taken before TCRalphabeta/CD19-depleted stem cell transplant. These receptors all stem from a girl aged 2-10 years with congenital amegakaryocytic thrombocytopenia, due to receive a stem cell transplant.

This clonotype appeared many times. This chain joins TRBV12-3 or TRBV12-4 and TRBJ1-2; TRBD1 matches at 7 bases. V gave up 5 bases and J gave up 4 bases; unmatched junction bases: 7. There are 14 residues in the CDR3. CDR3 sequence: CASSDREIIYGYTF. DNA of the CDR3: TGTGCCAGCAGTGACAGGGAAATTATCTATGGCTACACCTTC.

This clonotype was counted ten times or more. This chain links TRBV7-9 with TRBJ2-1, with 7 bases fitting TRBD2. V trimming: 8 bases; J trimming: 6 bases; junction bases outside the gene matches: 4. Germline V gives CDR1 SEHNR, CDR2 FQNEAQ (reference sequence). The CDR3 covers 12 residues. The CDR3 DNA follows: TGTGCCAGCGGGAGCGGGGCCAATGAGCAGTTCTTC. Protein product: CASGSGANEQFF.

This clonotype has ten or more counts. The rearrangement joins TRBV10-3 to TRBJ2-2; 10 nucleotides line up with TRBD2. The CDR3 covers 17 residues. With 2 bases clipped from V and 6 bases from J, the junction kept 9 bases outside the gene matches. CDR1 and CDR2 from the germline V gene are ENHRY and SYGVKD. The CDR3 bases are TGTGCCATCAGTGAGCAGTCTAGCGGGAGTGGAGCCGGGGAGCTGTTTTTT. It specifies CAISEQSSGSGAGELFF.

The chain links TRBV7-8 to TRBJ1-1, with unresolved D. The CDR3 extends over 16 amino acids. Trimming stripped 1 base from V and 0 bases from J, with 12 bases between. From germline, CDR1 is SGHVS and CDR2 FQNEAQ. The CDR3 is CASSLVPGIMNTEAFF. In DNA form, the CDR3 reads TGTGCCAGCAGCTTAGTTCCCGGGATTATGAACACTGAAGCTTTCTTT.

The rearrangement links TRBV9 to TRBJ2-3, with D uncertain. CDR3 size: 15 residues. The V gene's germline CDR1 is SGDLS and CDR2 YYNGEE. V shed 0 bases and J shed 5 bases, with 13 bases lying between them. CDR3 loop: CASSVGPPLGDTQYF. CDR3 nucleotides: TGTGCCAGCAGCGTAGGACCCCCCCTGGGAGATACGCAGTATTTT.

The CDR3 nucleotides read TGCAGTGCCGAGAGGGAGGGGCCCGGCTACGAGCAGTACTTC. This translates into CSAEREGPGYEQYF. The V call is TRBV20-1, the J call TRBJ2-7; TRBD2 matches at 7 bases. This CDR3 region has 14 residues. The V gene end was trimmed by 6 bases and the J gene end by 3 bases; junction bases not matched to a gene: 11. In germline, CDR1 is DFQATT, CDR2 SNEGSKA (reference sequence).

This clonotype was counted many times. The chain carries TRBV20-1 and TRBJ2-5; D unclear. From germline, CDR1 is DFQATT and CDR2 SNEGSKA (reference sequence). Trimming took off 6 bases at V and 4 bases at J, with 9 bases between the two ends. The CDR3 covers 11 residues. CDR3 sequence: CSAQLVETQYF. The DNA for the CDR3 is TGCAGTGCCCAGCTCGTAGAGACCCAGTACTTC.

Only a few counts were recorded for this clonotype. The chain couples TRBV3-1 to TRBJ2-5; D not certain. V was trimmed by 4 bases and J by 5 bases, leaving 8 bases between them. The CDR3 contains 12 residues. The germline gives CDR1 LGHDT, CDR2 YNNKEL (reference sequence). This chain's CDR3 is CASSPPFETQYF. For the CDR3, the DNA is TGTGCCAGCAGCCCACCCTTTGAGACCCAGTACTTC.

J is TRBJ2-1 and V is TRBV2, with D maybe TRBD2 (5 bases). V lost 8 bases to trimming and J lost 10 bases, with 12 bases between them. In germline, CDR1 is SNHLY, CDR2 FYNNEI. The CDR3 is 11 residues long. The CDR3 sequence: CASERRVEQFF. The CDR3 region has the DNA TGTGCCAGCGAGCGGCGGGTCGAGCAGTTCTTC. The entire variable domain, with the rest obtained from reference TRBV2 and TRBJ2-1, is as follows: EPEVTQTPSHQVTQMGQEVILRCVPISNHLYFYWYRQILGQKVEFLVSFYNNEISEKSEIFDDQFSVERPDGSNFTLKIRSTKLEDSAMYFCASERRVEQFFGPGTRLTVL.

This clonotype was observed at least ten times. This rearrangement joins TRBV4-1 to TRBJ2-1, with D maybe TRBD2 (5 bases). V lost 4 bases, J lost 4 bases, and 11 bases lay in between. The V gene's germline CDR1 is MGHRA and CDR2 YSYEKL. The CDR3 is made up of 14 amino acids. Here the CDR3 reads CASSPESGYNEQFF. CDR3 in DNA: TGCGCCAGCAGCCCCGAATCGGGGTACAATGAGCAGTTCTTC.

There are many counts of this clonotype. V usage is TRBV5-1 and J usage is TRBJ2-7, with no clear D. V was pared by 3 bases and J by 5 bases, with 15 bases between. Germline V CDR1 and CDR2: SGHRS, YFSETQ. The CDR3 is 14 amino acids. The CDR3 coding sequence is TGCGCCAGCAGCTCGGATTGGGGATTGGACGAGCAGTACTTC. It yields the protein CASSSDWGLDEQYF.

This clonotype was picked up many times. The gene calls are TRBV28 and TRBJ1-5, with TRBD1 as a possible D gene (6 bases). The germline V gene has CDR1 MDHEN and CDR2 SYDVKM. This CDR3 is built from 13 residues. The V end lost 6 bases, the J end lost 6 bases, and 12 bases lay between the germline ends. The CDR3 DNA reads as TGTGCCAGCAGAAGGGGGAGGGGTCAGCCCCAGCATTTT. It yields the protein CASRRGRGQPQHF.

This clonotype was detected ten times or more. The V gene is TRBV5-1, the J gene TRBJ2-2; TRBD2 matches at 10 bases. CDR1 is SGHRS and CDR2 is YFSETQ in the germline V gene. The CDR3 has 16 residues. V lost 5 bases, J lost 1 base, and 5 bases stayed unmatched. This chain's CDR3 is CASSHRTSGNTGELFF. The CDR3 DNA is TGCGCCAGCAGTCATCGGACTAGCGGGAACACCGGGGAGCTGTTTTTT.

This clonotype was found many times. The chain joins TRBV5-1 to TRBJ2-3; weak D call: TRBD2 (6 bases). Trimming cost V 0 bases and J 2 bases, with 28 bases left between them. The length of the CDR3 is 21 residues. In germline, CDR1 is SGHRS, CDR2 YFSETQ. This CDR3 reads CASSLVGYAIRDRGLTDTQYF. In nucleotides, the CDR3 is TGCGCCAGCAGCTTGGTCGGATACGCGATCCGTGATCGGGGACTCACAGATACGCAGTATTTT.

This clonotype has only a few counts. The chain joins TRBV18 to TRBJ2-1; 8 positions match TRBD2. Per the germline V gene, CDR1 is KGHSH and CDR2 is LQKENI. The CDR3 totals 17 residues. V was pared by 6 bases and J by 4 bases, with 14 bases of the junction left unmatched. For the CDR3, the DNA is TGTGCCAGCTCCCCTAGGGAAGCGGGAGTCGCATACAATGAGCAGTTCTTC. Translating gives CASSPREAGVAYNEQFF.

There are many counts of this clonotype. The V gene is TRBV12-3 or TRBV12-4, the J gene TRBJ2-3; no clear D. The CDR3 runs to 10 residues. V was shortened by 6 bases and J by 7 bases, with 5 bases between the two germline ends. CDR3 loop: CASSQNTQYF. The CDR3 DNA reads TGTGCCAGCAGCCAAAATACGCAGTATTTT.

Comment on this clonotype: Just one base apart from a much larger clone, this may be a read error. The rearrangement uses TRBV20-1 and TRBJ1-2; tentatively, D is TRBD1 (5 bases). This CDR3 comprises 11 residues. CDR1 and CDR2 (germline): DFQATT, SNEGSKA (reference sequence). This chain's CDR3 is CSAARAYGDTF. The CDR3 DNA follows: TGCAGTGCTGCCAGGGCCTATGGCGACACCTTC.

This clonotype showed up just a few times. V gene TRBV4-1 combines with J gene TRBJ2-5; TRBD2 matches at 8 bases. CDR3 size: 14 residues. Germline CDR1 MGHRA, CDR2 YSYEKL. The V segment lost 1 base and the J segment 5 bases; nucleotides outside the gene matches: 3. The CDR3 bases are TGCGCCAGCAGCCAAGTACGGGAGGGGGAGACCCAGTACTTC. Translation: CASSQVREGETQYF.

The table lists this clonotype with many counts. The rearrangement links TRBV5-1 to TRBJ2-7; possibly TRBD1 for D (6 bases). Germline CDR1 reads SGHRS; CDR2 reads YFSETQ. Deletions cut 0 bases from V and 3 bases from J, with 13 bases between. This CDR3 is built from 15 residues. The CDR3 loop reads CASSLGLGASYEQYF. The DNA of the CDR3 is TGCGCCAGCAGCTTGGGTCTGGGGGCGAGCTACGAGCAGTACTTC.

The chain links TRBV3-1 to TRBJ2-1, with TRBD2 matching 11 bases. Germline values: CDR1 LGHDT, CDR2 YNNKEL (reference sequence). The junction had 19 bases not matched to a gene; V was cut back by 8 bases and J by 10 bases. This CDR3 has 17 residues. CDR3 protein: CASSKDEELAGVIEQFF. The CDR3 nucleotides are TGTGCCAGCTCCAAAGACGAGGAACTAGCGGGAGTTATCGAGCAGTTCTTC.